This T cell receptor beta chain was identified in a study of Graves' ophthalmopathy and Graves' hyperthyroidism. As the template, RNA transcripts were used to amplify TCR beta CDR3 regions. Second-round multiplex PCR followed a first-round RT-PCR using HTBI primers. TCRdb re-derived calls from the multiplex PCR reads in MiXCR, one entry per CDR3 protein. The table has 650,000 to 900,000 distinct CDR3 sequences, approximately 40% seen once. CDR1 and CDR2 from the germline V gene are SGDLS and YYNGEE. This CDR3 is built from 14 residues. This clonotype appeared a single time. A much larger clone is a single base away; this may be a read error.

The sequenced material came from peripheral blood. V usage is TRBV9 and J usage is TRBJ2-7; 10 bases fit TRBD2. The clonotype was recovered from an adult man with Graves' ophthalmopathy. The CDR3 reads CTSSVGLAGVEQYF. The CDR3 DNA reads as TGTACCAGCAGCGTAGGCCTAGCGGGAGTTGAGCAGTACTTC.